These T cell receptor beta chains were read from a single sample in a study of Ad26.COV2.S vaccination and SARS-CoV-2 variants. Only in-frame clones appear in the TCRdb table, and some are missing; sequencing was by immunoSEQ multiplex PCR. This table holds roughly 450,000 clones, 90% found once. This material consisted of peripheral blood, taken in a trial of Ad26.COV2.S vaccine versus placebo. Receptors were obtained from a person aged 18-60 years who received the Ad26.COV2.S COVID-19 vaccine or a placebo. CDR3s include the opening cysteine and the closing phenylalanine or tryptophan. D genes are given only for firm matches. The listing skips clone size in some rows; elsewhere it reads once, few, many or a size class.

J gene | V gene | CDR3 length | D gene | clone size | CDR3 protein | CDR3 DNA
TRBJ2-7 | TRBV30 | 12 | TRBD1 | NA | CAWTTGTYEQYF | TGTGCCTGGACGACAGGGACCTACGAGCAGTACTTC
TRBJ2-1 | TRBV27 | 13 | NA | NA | CASRGGSVFEQFF | TGTGCCAGCAGGGGGGGTTCGGTCTTCGAGCAGTTCTTC
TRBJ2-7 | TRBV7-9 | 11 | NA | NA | CASSLQDKQYF | TGTGCCAGCAGCTTACAGGACAAACAGTACTTC
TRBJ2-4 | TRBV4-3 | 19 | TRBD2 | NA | CASSQDILAGGKGPQIQYF | TGCGCCAGCAGCCAAGATATACTAGCGGGAGGGAAAGGTCCCCAGATTCAGTACTTC
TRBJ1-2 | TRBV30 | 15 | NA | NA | CAWSVLKGGGYGYTF | TGTGCCTGGAGTGTACTGAAGGGAGGGGGCTATGGCTACACCTTC
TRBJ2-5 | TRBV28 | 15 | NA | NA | CASTGQGRIQETQYF | TGTGCCAGCACGGGTCAGGGCAGAATACAAGAGACCCAGTACTTC
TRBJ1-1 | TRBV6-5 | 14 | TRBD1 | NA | CASSYAAGGTEAFF | TGTGCCAGCAGTTACGCGGCAGGGGGGACTGAAGCTTTCTTT
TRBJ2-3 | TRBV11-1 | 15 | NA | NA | CASSFRHGPTDTQYF | TGTGCCAGCAGCTTTAGGCACGGACCCACAGATACGCAGTATTTT
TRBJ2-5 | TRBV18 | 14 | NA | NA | CASSPRVQKETQYF | TGTGCCAGCTCACCAAGGGTCCAGAAAGAGACCCAGTACTTC
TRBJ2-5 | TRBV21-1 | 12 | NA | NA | CASSKGVAAQYF | TGTGCCAGCAGCAAAGGGGTCGCGGCCCAGTACTTC
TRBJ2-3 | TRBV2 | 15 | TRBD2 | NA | CASSAGGREAYTQYF | TGTGCCAGCAGTGCTGGGGGGAGGGAAGCATATACGCAGTATTTT
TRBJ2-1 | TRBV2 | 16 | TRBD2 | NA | CASSDLLAGGNGEQFF | TGTGCCAGCAGTGACCTACTAGCGGGAGGAAATGGTGAGCAGTTCTTC
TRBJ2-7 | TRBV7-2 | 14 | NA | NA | CASSLANSLNKQYF | TGTGCCAGCAGCTTAGCGAATAGCCTGAACAAGCAGTACTTC
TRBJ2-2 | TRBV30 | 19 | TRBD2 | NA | CAWSPKKNSGSGRAGELFF | TGTGCCTGGAGTCCGAAAAAAAATAGCGGGAGTGGTAGAGCCGGGGAGCTGTTTTTT
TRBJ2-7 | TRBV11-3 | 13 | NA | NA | CASSLTGWGEQYF | TGTGCCAGCAGCTTAACGGGTTGGGGCGAGCAGTACTTC
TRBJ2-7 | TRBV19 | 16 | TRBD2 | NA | CASSGQGGGGYYEQYF | TGTGCCAGTAGCGGGCAGGGTGGCGGGGGGTACTACGAGCAGTACTTC
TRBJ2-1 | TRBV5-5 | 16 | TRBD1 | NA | CASSLKGAGSYNEQFF | TGTGCCAGCAGCTTAAAGGGGGCGGGCTCCTACAATGAGCAGTTCTTC
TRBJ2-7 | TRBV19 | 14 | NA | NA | CASSIPGAGYEQYF | TGTGCCAGTAGTATCCCGGGAGCAGGGTACGAGCAGTACTTC
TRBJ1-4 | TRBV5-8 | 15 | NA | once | CASSLAREGDEKLFF | TGTGCCAGCAGCTTGGCTAGGGAAGGGGATGAAAAACTGTTTTTT
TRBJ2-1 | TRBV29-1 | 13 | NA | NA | CSVGLGSYNEQFF | TGCAGCGTCGGACTGGGCTCCTACAATGAGCAGTTCTTC
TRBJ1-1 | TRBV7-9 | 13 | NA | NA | CASSLISGTEAFF | TGTGCCAGCAGCTTAATCAGTGGCACTGAAGCTTTCTTT
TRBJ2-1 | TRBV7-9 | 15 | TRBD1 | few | CASSPGTGRWGEQFF | TGTGCCAGCAGCCCAGGGACAGGGAGATGGGGTGAGCAGTTCTTC
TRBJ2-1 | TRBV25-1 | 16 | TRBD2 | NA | CASSERTSGLYNEQFF | TGTGCCAGCAGTGAGAGGACTAGCGGGTTGTACAATGAGCAGTTCTTC
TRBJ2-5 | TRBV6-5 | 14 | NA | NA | CASSSHRVGETQYF | TGTGCCAGCAGCTCGCACAGGGTGGGAGAGACCCAGTACTTC
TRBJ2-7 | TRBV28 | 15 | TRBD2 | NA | CASSLQGGSAYEQYF | TGTGCCAGCAGCCTACAAGGCGGGAGCGCCTACGAGCAGTACTTC
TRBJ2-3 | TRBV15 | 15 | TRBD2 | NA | CATSREGREMDTQYF | TGTGCCACCAGCAGAGAGGGGCGGGAGATGGATACGCAGTATTTT
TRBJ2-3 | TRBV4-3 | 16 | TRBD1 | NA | CASSQALGQGVNTQYF | TGCGCCAGCAGCCAAGCCCTTGGTCAGGGGGTGAATACGCAGTATTTT
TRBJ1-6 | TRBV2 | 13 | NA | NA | CASSDLMSSPLHF | TGTGCCAGCAGTGACCTCATGTCTTCACCCCTCCACTTT
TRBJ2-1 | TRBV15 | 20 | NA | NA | CATSRDPPGLRRPTYNEQFF | TGTGCCACCAGCAGAGATCCACCGGGACTGAGGCGTCCGACATACAATGAGCAGTTCTTC
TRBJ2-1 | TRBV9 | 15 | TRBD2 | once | CASSGGLRSYNEQFF | TGTGCCAGCAGCGGGGGACTAAGGTCCTACAATGAGCAGTTCTTC
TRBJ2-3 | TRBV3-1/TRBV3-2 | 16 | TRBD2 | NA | CASSQDLAGSTDTQYF | TGTGCCAGCAGCCAAGACTTAGCGGGAAGCACAGATACGCAGTATTTT
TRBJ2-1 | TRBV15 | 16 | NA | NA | CATSRAGGAVYNEQFF | TGTGCCACCAGCAGAGCTGGGGGAGCGGTCTACAATGAGCAGTTCTTC
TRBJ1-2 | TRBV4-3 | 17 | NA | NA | CASSQDPTGEAKTGYTF | TGCGCCAGCAGCCAAGATCCCACTGGAGAGGCCAAAACCGGCTACACCTTC
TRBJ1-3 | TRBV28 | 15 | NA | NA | CASSLASRVGNTIYF | TGTGCCAGCAGTTTAGCGTCCAGGGTTGGAAACACCATATATTTT
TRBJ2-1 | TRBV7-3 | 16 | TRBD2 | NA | CASSPTTSGSYNEQFF | TGTGCCAGCAGCCCCACGACTAGCGGGAGCTACAATGAGCAGTTCTTC
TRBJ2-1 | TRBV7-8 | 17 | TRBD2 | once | CASSLGGAGGLYNERFF | TGTGCCAGCAGCTTAGGTGGAGCGGGAGGGCTCTACAATGAGCGGTTCTTC
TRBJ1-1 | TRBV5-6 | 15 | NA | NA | CASSLGPGLNTEAFF | TGTGCCAGCAGCTTGGGGCCAGGGCTGAACACTGAAGCTTTCTTT
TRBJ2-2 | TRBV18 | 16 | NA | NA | CASSSSKTAITGELFF | TGTGCCAGCTCATCTAGCAAGACAGCAATAACCGGGGAGCTGTTTTTT
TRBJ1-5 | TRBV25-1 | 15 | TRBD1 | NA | CASRPAGQGLQPQHF | TGTGCCAGCAGACCCGCGGGACAGGGGTTACAGCCCCAGCATTTT
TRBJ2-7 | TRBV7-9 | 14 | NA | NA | CASSPLVGGNEQYF | TGTGCCAGCAGCCCTCTCGTGGGGGGAAACGAGCAGTACTTC
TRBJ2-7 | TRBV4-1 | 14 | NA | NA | CASSLRDSYYEQYF | TGCGCCAGCAGCCTCCGGGACTCATACTACGAGCAGTACTTC
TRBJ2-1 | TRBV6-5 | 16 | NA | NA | CASSYRPQGSDNEQFF | TGTGCCAGCAGTTACCGCCCACAGGGAAGCGACAATGAGCAGTTCTTC
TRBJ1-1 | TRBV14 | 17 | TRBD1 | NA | CASSRRGTGGWNTEAFF | TGTGCCAGCAGCCGTCGCGGGACAGGGGGCTGGAACACTGAAGCTTTCTTT
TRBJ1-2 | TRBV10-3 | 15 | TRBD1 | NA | CAISEGTGPSYGYTF | TGTGCCATCAGTGAGGGGACAGGGCCTTCCTATGGCTACACCTTC
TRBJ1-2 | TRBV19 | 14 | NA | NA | CASSIGEGFDGYTF | TGTGCCAGTAGTATCGGCGAGGGTTTTGATGGCTACACCTTC
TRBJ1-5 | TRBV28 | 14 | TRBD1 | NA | CASSLQGAWQPQHF | TGTGCCAGCAGTTTGCAGGGGGCTTGGCAGCCCCAGCATTTT
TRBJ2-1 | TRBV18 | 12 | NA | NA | CASSPRSREQFF | TGTGCCAGCTCACCCCGGAGTCGTGAGCAGTTCTTC
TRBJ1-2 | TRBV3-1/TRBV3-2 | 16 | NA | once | CASSLGMWGERYGYTF | TGTGCCAGCAGCCTCGGGATGTGGGGGGAGCGGTATGGCTACACCTTC
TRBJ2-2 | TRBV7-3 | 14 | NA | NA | CASTREGATGELFF | TGTGCCAGCACCCGGGAGGGGGCCACCGGGGAGCTGTTTTTT
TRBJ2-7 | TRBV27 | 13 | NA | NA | CASSKRTPYEQYF | TGTGCCAGCAGTAAGCGTACGCCCTACGAGCAGTACTTC
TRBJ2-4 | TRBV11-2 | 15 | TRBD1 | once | CASTRTGVVKNIQYF | TGTGCCAGCACGAGGACAGGGGTTGTCAAAAACATTCAGTACTTC
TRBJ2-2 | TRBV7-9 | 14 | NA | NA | CASSSGLSTGELFF | TGTGCCAGCAGCTCGGGACTTTCCACCGGGGAGCTGTTTTTT
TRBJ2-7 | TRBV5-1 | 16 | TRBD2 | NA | CASSLNPSGATYEQYF | TGCGCCAGCAGCTTGAACCCTAGCGGGGCGACTTACGAGCAGTACTTC
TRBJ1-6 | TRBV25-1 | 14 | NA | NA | CASSEPGWNSPLHF | TGTGCCAGCAGTGAACCGGGGTGGAATTCACCCCTCCACTTT
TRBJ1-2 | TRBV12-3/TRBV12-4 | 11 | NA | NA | CASSLWYGYTF | TGTGCCAGCAGTTTATGGTATGGCTACACCTTC
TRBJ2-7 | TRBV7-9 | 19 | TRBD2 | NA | CASSSPKGGGVSNFYEQYF | TGTGCCAGCAGCTCCCCCAAGGGCGGGGGAGTTTCGAACTTTTACGAGCAGTACTTC
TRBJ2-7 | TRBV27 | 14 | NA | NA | CASSLRGLIYEQYF | TGTGCCAGCAGTTTAAGAGGGTTAATCTACGAGCAGTACTTC